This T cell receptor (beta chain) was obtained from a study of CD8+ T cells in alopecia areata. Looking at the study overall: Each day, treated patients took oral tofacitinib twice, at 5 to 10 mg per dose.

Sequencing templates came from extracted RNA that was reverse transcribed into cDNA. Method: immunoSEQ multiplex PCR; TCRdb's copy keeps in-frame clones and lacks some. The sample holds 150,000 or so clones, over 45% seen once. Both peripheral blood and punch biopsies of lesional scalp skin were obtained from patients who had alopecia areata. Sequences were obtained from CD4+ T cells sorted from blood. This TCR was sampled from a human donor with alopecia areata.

CDR3 protein: CSAQGAGPSYNEQFF. The CDR3 DNA reads as TGCAGCGCCCAGGGTGCGGGACCCTCCTACAATGAGCAGTTCTTC. The V call is TRBV29-1, the J call TRBJ2-1, with D perhaps TRBD2 (6 bases). This CDR3 contains 15 residues. Trimming shortened V by 7 bases and J by 0 bases, and 16 bases separated the two germline ends. The germline gives CDR1 SQVTM, CDR2 ANQGSEA.